The next 2 T cell receptor beta chains were all read from a single sample in a study of shared clonotypes between healthy human individuals. The table came from immunoSEQ multiplex PCR; TCRdb's copy has only in-frame clones and leaves some out. The sample shows roughly 700,000 clones, over 65% of them seen only once. Sequenced input: memory CD4+ T cells sorted from blood. Specified subset: CD45RA-negative fraction. The source is a woman aged 30 to 39 in good health.

This clone was picked up a small number of times. The rearrangement uses TRBV2 and TRBJ2-7; possibly TRBD2 for D (5 bases). The CDR3 length is 15 residues. From germline, CDR1 is SNHLY and CDR2 FYNNEI. Trimming removed 6 bases from V and 5 bases from J, with 20 bases in between. CDR3 sequence (DNA): TGTGCCAGCAGCCCCACCGAGGGTTATCCGAACGAGCAGTACTTC. This sequence encodes CASSPTEGYPNEQYF.

This chain joins TRBV15 and TRBJ1-1, with D uncertain. V dropped 2 bases and J dropped 0 bases, with 4 bases sitting between them. CDR3 length equals 13 residues. Germline V gives CDR1 LNHNV, CDR2 YYDKDF (reference sequence). CDR3: CATSRTLNTEAFF. CDR3 sequence (DNA): TGTGCCACCAGCAGAACACTGAACACTGAAGCTTTCTTT.